These 23 T cell receptor beta chains were all obtained from the same sample, sequenced in a study of control samples from healthy donors and cancer patients (dated by TCRdb to about 2020). Library generation was performed with the immunoSEQ multiplex PCR assay. The source is immuneACCESS, and TCRdb retained only in-frame sequences with V and J called. Part of the clones is not carried over; for the studies checked, unresolved V genes explain less than half of this, and the remainder is unexplained. The sample table contains 250,000 to 300,000 clones; only one count was recorded for over 70% of them. About an eighth of the sample is held by the ten biggest clonotypes. The sequencing sample was made of PBMCs. The source is a woman aged 55-69 years with lung cancer.

V and J are TRBV2 and TRBJ1-1; 9 nucleotides match TRBD1. V trimming: 6 bases; J trimming: 2 bases; junction bases outside the gene matches: 7. The germline V gene encodes CDR1 SNHLY and CDR2 FYNNEI. CDR3 length equals 15 residues. The CDR3 nucleotides read TGTGCCAGCAGCGCGGACAGGGGAGGTAACACTGAAGCTTTCTTT. Its translation: CASSADRGGNTEAFF.

The chain recombines TRBV4-2 with TRBJ2-7; D not certain. V lost 4 bases and J 0 bases, leaving 13 bases between the germline ends. Germline CDR1 and CDR2: LGHNA and YNFKEQ. The CDR3 is 15 amino acids. CDR3 region: CASSPTSRSSYEQYF. CDR3 sequence (DNA): TGTGCCAGCAGCCCCACCTCCCGCAGCTCCTACGAGCAGTACTTC.

This chain joins TRBV5-1 and TRBJ2-3, with 8 bases identical to TRBD1. The CDR3 runs to 14 residues. CDR1 is SGHRS and CDR2 is YFSETQ in the germline V gene. After removal of 3 bases from V and 4 bases from J, the junction contained 4 bases not matched to a gene. The CDR3 reads CASSSDRDSDTQYF. The CDR3 nucleotides are TGCGCCAGCAGCTCGGACAGGGATTCAGATACGCAGTATTTT.

This rearrangement joins TRBV12-3 or TRBV12-4 to TRBJ2-1, with TRBD1 as a possible D gene (5 bases). The CDR3 sequence is 12 residues long. V dropped 5 bases and J dropped 7 bases, with 9 bases sitting between them. CDR3 loop: CASSEDKNEQFF. The DNA of the CDR3 is TGTGCCAGCAGTGAGGACAAGAATGAGCAGTTCTTC.

The sample holds one count of this clone. Other DNA sequences in the same sample also yield this CDR3. The chain combines TRBV5-1 with TRBJ2-1, with unresolved D. The germline V gene encodes CDR1 SGHRS and CDR2 YFSETQ. Between the trimmed V and J ends, which lost 0 bases and 7 bases, there was a span of 2 bases. The CDR3 extends over 11 amino acids. CDR3 DNA sequence: TGCGCCAGCAGCTTGGGGAATGAGCAGTTCTTC. Protein product: CASSLGNEQFF. The whole variable domain, remainder taken from reference TRBV5-1 and TRBJ2-1, is KAGVTQTPRYLIKTRGQQVTLSCSPISGHRSVSWYQQTPGQGLQFLFEYFSETQRNKGNFPGRFSGRQFSNSRSEMNVSTLELGDSALYLCASSLGNEQFFGPGTRLTVL.

The rearrangement uses TRBV2 and TRBJ2-1; a weak D match, TRBD1 (6 bases). This CDR3 has 11 residues. Germline CDR1 SNHLY, CDR2 FYNNEI. V lost 2 bases, J lost 14 bases, and 10 bases lay in between. In DNA form, the CDR3 reads TGTGCCAGCAGTGAATGGGACACGGAGTTCTTC. It is translated as CASSEWDTEFF.

The chain recombines TRBV5-4 with TRBJ2-7; 8 positions agree with TRBD1. The V gene end was trimmed by 3 bases and the J gene end by 6 bases; junction bases not matched to a gene: 8. CDR3 length: 14 amino acids. The germline V gene has CDR1 SGHNT and CDR2 YYREEE (reference sequence). CDR3 in DNA: TGTGCCAGCAGCTCGGGACAGGACCGGGCCGAGCAGTACTTC. Translated: CASSSGQDRAEQYF.

CDR3 in DNA: TGCGCCAGCAGCCTGGGACAGGTGGACACTGAAGCTTTCTTT. This gives the protein CASSLGQVDTEAFF. This chain joins TRBV5-1 and TRBJ1-1; 8 positions agree with TRBD1. J gave up 3 bases and V 4 bases, and 5 bases lay outside the gene matches. The CDR3 consists of 14 residues. Germline assignment: CDR1 SGHRS and CDR2 YFSETQ.

The chain is built from TRBV7-2 and TRBJ1-6, with D perhaps matching TRBD1 (5 bases). Between the trimmed V and J ends, which lost 3 bases and 3 bases, there was a span of 9 bases. Germline CDR1 reads SGHTA; CDR2 reads FQGNSA. This CDR3 spans 15 amino acids. The CDR3, as DNA: TGTGCCAGCAGCTTTCGGGGGTTCTATAATTCACCCCTCCACTTT. Translating gives CASSFRGFYNSPLHF. The full variable domain, rest sourced from reference TRBV7-2 and TRBJ1-6, is GAGVSQSPSNKVTEKGKDVELRCDPISGHTALYWYRQSLGQGLEFLIYFQGNSAPDKSGLPSDRFSAERTGGSVSTLTIQRTQQEDSAVYLCASSFRGFYNSPLHFGNGTRLTVT.

A single count supports this clone. V and J are TRBV7-2 and TRBJ1-5; TRBD1 is a possible D gene (5 bases). The CDR3 runs to 15 residues. Trimming took off 0 bases at V and 6 bases at J, with 12 bases between the two ends. Germline V gene data show CDR1 as SGHTA and CDR2 as FQGNSA. The DNA of the CDR3 is TGTGCCAGCAGCTTAGCTGTGGGGGTAGGTCAGCCCCAGCATTTT. Protein sequence: CASSLAVGVGQPQHF.

The rearrangement uses TRBV5-1 and TRBJ2-7, with D perhaps matching TRBD2 (5 bases). The CDR3 loop spans 12 amino acids. V was cut by 4 bases and J by 3 bases, with 8 bases left in between. CDR1 is SGHRS and CDR2 is YFSETQ in the germline V gene. The CDR3 DNA reads as TGCGCCAGCAGCGGGGAGAACTACGAGCAGTACTTC. Its translation: CASSGENYEQYF. The full variable domain, completed using reference TRBV5-1 and TRBJ2-7, is KAGVTQTPRYLIKTRGQQVTLSCSPISGHRSVSWYQQTPGQGLQFLFEYFSETQRNKGNFPGRFSGRQFSNSRSEMNVSTLELGDSALYLCASSGENYEQYFGPGTRLTVT.

This sequence joins TRBV18 and TRBJ1-2; D possibly corresponds to TRBD1 (5 bases). V lost 3 bases, J lost 1 base, and 12 bases lay in between. Germline values: CDR1 KGHSH, CDR2 LQKENI. CDR3 length: 15 amino acids. CDR3 region: CASSPQGRGNYGYTF. In DNA, the CDR3 is TGTGCCAGCTCACCTCAGGGACGGGGTAACTATGGCTACACCTTC. The entire variable domain, with the rest obtained from reference TRBV18 and TRBJ1-2, is as follows: NAGVMQNPRHLVRRRGQEARLRCSPMKGHSHVYWYRQLPEEGLKFMVYLQKENIIDESGMPKERFSAEFPKEGPSILRIQQVVRGDSAAYFCASSPQGRGNYGYTFGSGTRLTVV.

This sequence joins TRBV2 and TRBJ2-7; TRBD1 is a possible D gene (5 bases). This CDR3 has 11 residues. Germline V CDR1 and CDR2: SNHLY, FYNNEI. Trimming took 6 bases from V and 4 from J, leaving 7 bases between them. The CDR3 spells CASRRGYEQYF. The CDR3 DNA is TGTGCCAGCAGAAGGGGTTACGAGCAGTACTTC.

V and J are TRBV18 and TRBJ2-3; no reliable D call. The CDR3 has 14 amino acids. Germline V lookup: CDR1 KGHSH, CDR2 LQKENI. V lost 0 bases and J 4 bases, leaving 8 bases between the germline ends. DNA of the CDR3: TGTGCCAGCTCACCACCCGAGGTGCCAGATACGCAGTATTTT. Translation: CASSPPEVPDTQYF. Using reference TRBV18 and TRBJ2-3 for the parts outside the CDR3, the full variable domain is NAGVMQNPRHLVRRRGQEARLRCSPMKGHSHVYWYRQLPEEGLKFMVYLQKENIIDESGMPKERFSAEFPKEGPSILRIQQVVRGDSAAYFCASSPPEVPDTQYFGPGTRLTVL.

The CDR3 DNA follows: TGTGCCACCAGTGACTCTCGACAGGGGGCCACAGATACGCAGTATTTT. This gives the protein CATSDSRQGATDTQYF. The V and J genes are TRBV24-1 and TRBJ2-3, with 10 nucleotides matching TRBD1. The germline V gene has CDR1 KGHDR and CDR2 SFDVKD. This CDR3 is 16 amino acids long. With 4 bases clipped from V and 2 bases from J, the junction kept 5 bases outside the gene matches.

The J gene is TRBJ2-7, the V gene TRBV7-2, with TRBD1 matching 9 bases. Germline CDR1 SGHTA, CDR2 FQGNSA. The CDR3 has 14 amino acids. The V and J ends lost 6 bases and 4 bases, in that order; junction bases with no gene match: 7. The CDR3 sequence: CASSPRDRAYEQYF. The DNA of the CDR3 is TGTGCCAGCAGTCCCCGGGACAGGGCTTACGAGCAGTACTTC. Full variable domain (rest looked up from reference TRBV7-2 and TRBJ2-7): GAGVSQSPSNKVTEKGKDVELRCDPISGHTALYWYRQSLGQGLEFLIYFQGNSAPDKSGLPSDRFSAERTGGSVSTLTIQRTQQEDSAVYLCASSPRDRAYEQYFGPGTRLTVT.

The chain has TRBV7-9 and TRBJ2-3; no clear D gene. Germline lookup yields CDR1 SEHNR and CDR2 FQNEAQ (reference sequence). The CDR3 sequence is 15 residues long. Trimming stripped 3 bases from V and 2 bases from J, with 12 bases between. In nucleotides, the CDR3 is TGTGCCAGCAGCTTGGCTGCCCGTAACACAGATACGCAGTATTTT. Its translation: CASSLAARNTDTQYF.

The chain employs TRBV5-6 and TRBJ1-6; D is possibly TRBD1 (6 bases). Germline-derived CDR1 and CDR2 are SGHDT and YYEEEE. Between the trimmed V and J ends, which lost 2 bases and 10 bases, there was a span of 13 bases. The CDR3 runs to 14 residues. This CDR3 reads CASSFFGQTSPLHF. The CDR3 bases are TGTGCCAGCAGCTTTTTCGGACAGACCTCACCCCTCCACTTT.

This clone was detected only a few times. This chain joins TRBV28 and TRBJ1-5, with D unresolved. The CDR3 has 15 amino acids. The germline CDR1 and CDR2 sequences are MDHEN and SYDVKM. Trimming removed 1 base from V and 0 bases from J, with 7 bases in between. The CDR3 sequence: CASSLFRYSNQPQHF. CDR3 sequence (DNA): TGTGCCAGCAGTTTATTTAGATATAGCAATCAGCCCCAGCATTTT. Filled out from reference TRBV28 and TRBJ1-5, the complete variable domain reads DVKVTQSSRYLVKRTGEKVFLECVQDMDHENMFWYRQDPGLGLRLIYFSYDVKMKEKGDIPEGYSVSREKKERFSLILESASTNQTSMYLCASSLFRYSNQPQHFGDGTRLSIL.

This chain connects TRBV29-1 to TRBJ2-3; TRBD2 matches 9 bases. CDR3 length equals 14 residues. V was clipped by 3 bases and J by 4 bases; unmatched bases: 5. Germline V gene data show CDR1 as SQVTM and CDR2 as ANQGSEA. The CDR3 DNA reads TGCAGCGTTGACGCGGGAGGGCCGGCAGATACGCAGTATTTT. This encodes CSVDAGGPADTQYF.

This chain links TRBV5-4 with TRBJ2-2, with D tentatively TRBD1 or TRBD2 (5 bases each). Between the trimmed V and J ends, which lost 3 bases and 6 bases, there was a span of 15 bases. CDR1 SGHNT and CDR2 YYREEE come from the germline V gene (reference sequence). The length of the CDR3 is 15 residues. This CDR3 reads CASSSGTLRAGELFF. Here the CDR3 DNA reads TGTGCCAGCAGCTCCGGGACGCTTCGCGCCGGGGAGCTGTTTTTT.

The rearrangement links TRBV19 to TRBJ1-1; perhaps TRBD1 as D (6 bases). There are 13 residues in the CDR3. Germline V gives CDR1 LNHDA, CDR2 SQIVND (reference sequence). V was cut by 5 bases and J by 5 bases, with 12 bases left in between. The CDR3 here is CASSDSQGTEAFF. The CDR3, as DNA: TGTGCCAGTAGTGACAGTCAGGGGACTGAAGCTTTCTTT.

The gene calls are TRBV27 and TRBJ2-1; 11 bases are shared with TRBD2. With V trimmed by 3 bases and J by 9 bases, 7 bases remained unmatched. Germline V lookup: CDR1 MNHEY, CDR2 SMNVEV (reference sequence). The CDR3 has 15 amino acids. Here the CDR3 DNA reads TGTGCCAGCAGTTTGTTTCTAGCGGGAGGCAGTGAGCAGTTCTTC. Protein: CASSLFLAGGSEQFF.